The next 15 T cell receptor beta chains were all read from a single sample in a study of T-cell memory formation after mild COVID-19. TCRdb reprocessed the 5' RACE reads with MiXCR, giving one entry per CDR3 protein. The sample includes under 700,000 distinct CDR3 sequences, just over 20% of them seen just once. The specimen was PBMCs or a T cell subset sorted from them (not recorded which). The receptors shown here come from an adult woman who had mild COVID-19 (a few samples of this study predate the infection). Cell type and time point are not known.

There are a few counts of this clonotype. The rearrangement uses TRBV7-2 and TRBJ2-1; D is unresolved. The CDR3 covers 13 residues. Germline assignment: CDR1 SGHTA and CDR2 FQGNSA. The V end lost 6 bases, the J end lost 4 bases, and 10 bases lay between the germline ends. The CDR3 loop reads CASRPDTYNEQFF. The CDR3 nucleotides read TGTGCCAGCAGACCAGACACTTACAATGAGCAGTTCTTC.

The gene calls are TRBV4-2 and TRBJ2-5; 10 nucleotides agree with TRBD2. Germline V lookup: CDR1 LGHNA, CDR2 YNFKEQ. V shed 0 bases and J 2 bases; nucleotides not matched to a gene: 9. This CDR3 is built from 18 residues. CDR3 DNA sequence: TGTGCCAGCAGCCAAGAAAGTCCTAGCGGGGGATGGCAAGAGACCCAGTACTTC. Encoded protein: CASSQESPSGGWQETQYF.

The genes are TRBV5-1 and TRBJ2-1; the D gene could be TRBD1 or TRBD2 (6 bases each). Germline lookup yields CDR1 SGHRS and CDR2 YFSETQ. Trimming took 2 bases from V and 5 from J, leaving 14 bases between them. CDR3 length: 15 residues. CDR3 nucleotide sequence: TGCGCCAGCAGCTTAATCAGGGGAGGTAACAATGAGCAGTTCTTC. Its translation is CASSLIRGGNNEQFF.

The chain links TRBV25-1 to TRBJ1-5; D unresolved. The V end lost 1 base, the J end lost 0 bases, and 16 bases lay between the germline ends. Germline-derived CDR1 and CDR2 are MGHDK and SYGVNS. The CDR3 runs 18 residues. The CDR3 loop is CASSESQPLGGSNQPQHF. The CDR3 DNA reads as TGTGCCAGCAGTGAATCCCAACCGTTGGGCGGTAGCAATCAGCCCCAGCATTTT.

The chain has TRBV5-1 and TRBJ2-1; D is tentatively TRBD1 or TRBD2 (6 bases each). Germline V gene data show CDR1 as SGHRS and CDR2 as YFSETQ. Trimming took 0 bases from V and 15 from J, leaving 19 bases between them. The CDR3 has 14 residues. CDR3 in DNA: TGCGCCAGCAGCTTGGAGGAGGGGGTGCGTTTGCGGTTCTTC. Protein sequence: CASSLEEGVRLRFF.

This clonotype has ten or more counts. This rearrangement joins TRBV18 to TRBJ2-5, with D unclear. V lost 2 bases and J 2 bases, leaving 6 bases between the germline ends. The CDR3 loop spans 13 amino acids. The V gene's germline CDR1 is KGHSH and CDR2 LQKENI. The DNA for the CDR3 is TGTGCCAGCTCACCAGGGCGGCAAGAGACCCAGTACTTC. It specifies CASSPGRQETQYF.

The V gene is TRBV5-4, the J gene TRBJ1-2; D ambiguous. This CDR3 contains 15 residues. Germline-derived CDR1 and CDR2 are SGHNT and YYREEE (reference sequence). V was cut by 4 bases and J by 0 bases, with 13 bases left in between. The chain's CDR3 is CASSLAQPSNYGYTF. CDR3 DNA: TGTGCCAGCAGCCTTGCTCAGCCCTCTAACTATGGCTACACCTTC.

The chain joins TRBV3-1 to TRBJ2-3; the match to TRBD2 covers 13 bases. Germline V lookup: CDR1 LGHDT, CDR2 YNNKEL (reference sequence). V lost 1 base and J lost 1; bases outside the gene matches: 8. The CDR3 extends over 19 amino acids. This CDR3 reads CASSQGGLAGDPGTDTQYF. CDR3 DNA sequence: TGTGCCAGCAGCCAAGGTGGACTAGCGGGGGACCCGGGCACAGATACGCAGTATTTT.

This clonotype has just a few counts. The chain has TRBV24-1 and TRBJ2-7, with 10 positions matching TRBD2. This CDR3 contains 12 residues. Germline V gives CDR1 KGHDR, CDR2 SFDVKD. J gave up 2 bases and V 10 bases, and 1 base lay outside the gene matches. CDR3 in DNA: TGTGCCACTAGCGGGGGGACCTACGAGCAGTACTTC. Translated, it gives CATSGGTYEQYF.

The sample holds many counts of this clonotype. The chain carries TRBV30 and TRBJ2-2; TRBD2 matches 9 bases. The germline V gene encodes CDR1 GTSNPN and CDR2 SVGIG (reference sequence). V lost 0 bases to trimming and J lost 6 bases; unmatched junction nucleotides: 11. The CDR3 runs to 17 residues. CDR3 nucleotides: TGTGCCTGGAGTGTCCTTCTTAGCGGGAGAGGGGCCGGGGAGCTGTTTTTT. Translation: CAWSVLLSGRGAGELFF.

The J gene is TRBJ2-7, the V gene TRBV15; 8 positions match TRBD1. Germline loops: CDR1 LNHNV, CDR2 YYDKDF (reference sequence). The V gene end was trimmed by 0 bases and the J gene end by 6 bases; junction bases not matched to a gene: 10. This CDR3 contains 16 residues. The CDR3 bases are TGTGCCACCAGCAGAGATCGGACAGGGCTAAACTTCGAGCAGTACTTC. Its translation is CATSRDRTGLNFEQYF.

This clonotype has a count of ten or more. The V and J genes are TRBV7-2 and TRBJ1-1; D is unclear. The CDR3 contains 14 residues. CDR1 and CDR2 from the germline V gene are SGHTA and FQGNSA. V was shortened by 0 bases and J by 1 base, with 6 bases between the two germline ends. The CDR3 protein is CASSLAFRNTEAFF. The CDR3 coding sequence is TGTGCCAGCAGCTTAGCGTTCCGGAACACTGAAGCTTTCTTT.

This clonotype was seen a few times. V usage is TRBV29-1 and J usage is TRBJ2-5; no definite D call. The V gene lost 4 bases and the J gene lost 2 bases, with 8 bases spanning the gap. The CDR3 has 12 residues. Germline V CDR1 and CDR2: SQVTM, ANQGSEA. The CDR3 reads CSVVSWQETQYF. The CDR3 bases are TGCAGCGTTGTTTCTTGGCAAGAGACCCAGTACTTC.

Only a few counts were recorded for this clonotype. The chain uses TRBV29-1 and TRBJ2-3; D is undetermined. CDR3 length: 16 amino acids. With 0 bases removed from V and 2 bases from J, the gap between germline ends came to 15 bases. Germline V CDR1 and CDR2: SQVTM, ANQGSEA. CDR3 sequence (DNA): TGCAGCGTTGAAGATGTTCAAGGGCGGATCACAGATACGCAGTATTTT. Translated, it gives CSVEDVQGRITDTQYF.

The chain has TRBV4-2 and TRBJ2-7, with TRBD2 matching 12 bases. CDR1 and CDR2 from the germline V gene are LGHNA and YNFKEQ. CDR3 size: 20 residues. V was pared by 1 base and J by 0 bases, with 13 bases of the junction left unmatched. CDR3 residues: CASSQGRVRLAGASSYEQYF. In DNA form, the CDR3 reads TGTGCCAGCAGCCAAGGTCGTGTCCGACTAGCGGGGGCTTCCTCCTACGAGCAGTACTTC.